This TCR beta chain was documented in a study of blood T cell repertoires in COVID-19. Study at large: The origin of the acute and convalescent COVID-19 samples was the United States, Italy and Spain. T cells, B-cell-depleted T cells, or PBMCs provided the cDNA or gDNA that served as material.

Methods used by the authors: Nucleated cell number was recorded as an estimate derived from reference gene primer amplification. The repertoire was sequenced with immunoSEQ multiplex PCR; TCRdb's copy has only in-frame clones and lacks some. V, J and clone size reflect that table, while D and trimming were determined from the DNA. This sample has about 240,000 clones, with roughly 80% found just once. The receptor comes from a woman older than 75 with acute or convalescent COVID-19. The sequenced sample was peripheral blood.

CDR3 nucleotides: TGTGCCAGCAGTATGACAGGGACCCTCTCCTACGAGCAGTACTTC. Translating gives CASSMTGTLSYEQYF. The rearrangement joins TRBV27 to TRBJ2-7; TRBD1 matches 7 bases. V trimming: 5 bases; J trimming: 0 bases; junction bases outside the gene matches: 7. This CDR3 region has 15 residues. Looked up from germline, CDR1 is MNHEY and CDR2 is SMNVEV (reference sequence).